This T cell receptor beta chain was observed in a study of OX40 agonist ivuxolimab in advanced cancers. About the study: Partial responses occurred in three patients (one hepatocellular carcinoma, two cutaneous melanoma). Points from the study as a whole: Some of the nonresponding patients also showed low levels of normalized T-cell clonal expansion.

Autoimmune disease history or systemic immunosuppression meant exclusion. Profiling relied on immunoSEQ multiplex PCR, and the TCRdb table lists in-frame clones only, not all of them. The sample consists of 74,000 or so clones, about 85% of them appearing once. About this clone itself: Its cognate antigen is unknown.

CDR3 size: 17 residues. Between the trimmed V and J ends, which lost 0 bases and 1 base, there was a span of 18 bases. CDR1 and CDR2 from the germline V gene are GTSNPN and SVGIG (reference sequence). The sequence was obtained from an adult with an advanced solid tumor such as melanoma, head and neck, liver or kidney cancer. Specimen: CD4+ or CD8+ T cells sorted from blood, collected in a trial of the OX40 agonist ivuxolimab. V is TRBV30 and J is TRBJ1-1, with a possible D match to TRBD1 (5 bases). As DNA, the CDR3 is TGTGCCTGGAGTGTATTTGGGACCTATCGAACGAACACTGAAGCTTTCTTT. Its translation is CAWSVFGTYRTNTEAFF.